This T cell receptor (beta chain) was obtained from a study of vaccination and CD4 T cells after COVID-19. Across the study: Samples were taken after vaccination, a median of around 76 days after dose two, with a range of 14 to 241.

Treatment defined: 10-day PBMC culture with coronavirus spike peptide pools or control peptides (ViraFEST assay). CDR3 length: 12 residues. V was shortened by 5 bases and J by 2 bases, with 5 bases between the two germline ends. CDR1 SEHNR and CDR2 FQNEAQ come from the germline V gene (reference sequence). With the Oncomine TCR Beta short-read assay, DNA from cultured CD4+ T cells was sequenced. TCRdb independently ran MiXCR on the PCR reads; one entry per CDR3 protein. Of more than 10,000 distinct CDR3 sequences listed, 65% to 80% are singletons. This clonotype came up a few times. Its target is unknown.

The specimen sequenced was CD4+ T cells from blood, cultured in vitro. The TCR comes from a human donor who had recovered from COVID-19. V gene TRBV7-9 combines with J gene TRBJ2-3; no firm D call. CDR3 residues: CASSPDTDTQYF. In DNA, the CDR3 is TGTGCCAGCAGCCCAGACACAGATACGCAGTATTTT.